The source of this T cell receptor beta chain is a study of patients and donors after allogeneic stem cell transplantation. V was clipped by 3 bases and J by 8 bases; unmatched bases: 8. CDR1 is LGHDT, CDR2 YNNKEL, per germline (reference sequence). The CDR3 contains 16 residues. TCRdb passed the RT-PCR reads through MiXCR, listing each CDR3 protein once. The table lists tens of thousands of distinct CDR3 sequences, roughly 38% of them singletons. The receptor's source is a human donor who was either an allogeneic HSCT recipient or a stem cell or donor lymphocyte infusion donor (not recorded which). It is not recorded whose cells these are; they may come from a transplant donor. The chain carries TRBV3-1 and TRBJ1-5; 12 bases map to TRBD1. Sequences were obtained from blood, either unsorted or a sorted T cell fraction (not recorded which). The CDR3 region has the DNA TGTGCCAGCAGCCAGGGCCCCGGGACAGGGGGCGAGCCCCAGCATTTT. Translating gives CASSQGPGTGGEPQHF.